The clone carrying this T cell receptor (beta chain) was counted at least ten times. Its target is not known. This entry comes from a study of neurological immune-mediated disorders. Study results and caveats: It was HTLV-1-associated myelopathy that showed the most TCR clonal expansion, while multiple sclerosis showed the least, falling below healthy controls.

This CDR3 contains 16 residues. Trimming shortened V by 6 bases and J by 5 bases, and 20 bases separated the two germline ends. CDR1 is SNHLY and CDR2 is FYNNEI in the germline V gene. TCRdb ran MiXCR on the 5' RACE reads and lists one entry per CDR3 protein. The table lists tens of thousands of distinct CDR3 sequences, about 9.3% of them singletons. Sequenced sample: PBMCs. V is TRBV2 and J is TRBJ2-1, with D possibly matching TRBD2 (6 bases). The origin of this receptor is a middle-aged man in good health. The DNA for the CDR3 is TGTGCCAGCAGGGAGAGGGACTTTGGGATTAACAATGAGCAGTTCTTC. This codes for CASRERDFGINNEQFF.